This T cell receptor beta chain comes out of a study of T cell changes during pregnancy in multiple sclerosis. CDR3 size: 16 residues. Trimming pared 1 base from V and 0 bases from J, leaving 8 bases between. From germline, CDR1 is SGHKS and CDR2 YYEKEE (reference sequence). Generated by immunoSEQ multiplex PCR, the TCRdb table keeps only in-frame clones and is missing some. The table has around 50,000 clones, approximately 91% seen once. This material consisted of peripheral blood, taken after pregnancy. The receptor was derived from a female donor in good health, enrolled as a control in a pregnancy study. This chain joins TRBV5-5 and TRBJ1-6; D call uncertain. The CDR3 reads CASSLTGGSYNSPLHF. The CDR3 nucleotides read TGTGCCAGCAGCTTGACGGGAGGCTCCTATAATTCACCCCTCCACTTT.